This T cell receptor beta chain was obtained from a study of blood T cells in healthy people across ages. Study-wide context: The capture of about one barcoded beta molecule per two T cells was achieved by template switching. The study, taken as a whole, reports: Roughly linear declines in TCR beta diversity per million T cells occurred with age. Strong correlation existed between TCR beta diversity and naive T cell percentage.

A sample-barcoded 5' primer and a J-beta primer mix were used in a second PCR of roughly 7 to 11 cycles. TCRdb redid the calling of the 5' RACE reads with MiXCR, one entry per CDR3 protein. The table records over 1,500,000 distinct CDR3 sequences, roughly two fifths of them present only once. Remarks on this clonotype: Its target is unknown.

The CDR3 sequence is 15 residues long. V lost 5 bases and J 2 bases, leaving 15 bases between the germline ends. The V gene's germline CDR1 is SEHNR and CDR2 FQNEAQ (reference sequence). This chain uses TRBV7-9 with TRBJ2-5; D possibly corresponds to TRBD2 (5 bases). The receptor was isolated from a human donor in good health. Sequenced: blood. CDR3 loop: CASSPMGSPQETQYF. CDR3 nucleotide sequence: TGTGCCAGCAGCCCAATGGGGAGCCCGCAAGAGACCCAGTACTTC.